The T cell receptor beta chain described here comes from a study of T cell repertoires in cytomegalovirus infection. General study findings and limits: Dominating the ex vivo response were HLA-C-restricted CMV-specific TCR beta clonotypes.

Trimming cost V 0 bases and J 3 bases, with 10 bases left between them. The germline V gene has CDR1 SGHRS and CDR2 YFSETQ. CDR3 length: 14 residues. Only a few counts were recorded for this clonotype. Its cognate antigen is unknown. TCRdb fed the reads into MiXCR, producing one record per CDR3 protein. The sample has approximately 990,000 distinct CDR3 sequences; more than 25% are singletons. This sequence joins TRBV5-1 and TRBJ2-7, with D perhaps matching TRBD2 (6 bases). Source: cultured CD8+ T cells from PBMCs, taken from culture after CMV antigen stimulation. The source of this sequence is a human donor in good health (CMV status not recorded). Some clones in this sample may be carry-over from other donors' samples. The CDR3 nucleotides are TGCGCCAGCAGCTTGGAGTGGCGGGACTACGAGCAGTACTTC. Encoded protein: CASSLEWRDYEQYF.